The 25 T cell receptor beta chains below all came from one sample that was sequenced in a study of blood T cell repertoires in COVID-19. Only in-frame clones appear in the TCRdb table, and some are missing; sequencing was by immunoSEQ multiplex PCR. This sample yields 99,000 or so clones, of which about four fifths are seen a single time; about 3.6% belongs to the top ten. Sequenced: peripheral blood. Receptor source: a woman over 75 with active or convalescent COVID-19.

V usage is TRBV5-4 and J usage is TRBJ2-3; 9 bases fit TRBD1. J lost 4 bases, V lost 3 bases, and 9 bases had no gene match. Per the germline V gene, CDR1 is SGHNT and CDR2 is YYREEE (reference sequence). The CDR3 totals 16 residues. The CDR3 nucleotides are TGTGCCAGCAGCTCCAACAGGGGGCAGAGTTCAGATACGCAGTATTTT. Translated: CASSSNRGQSSDTQYF.

This chain uses TRBV28 with TRBJ1-2; D is uncertain. From germline, CDR1 is MDHEN and CDR2 SYDVKM. V was pared by 8 bases and J by 3 bases, with 10 bases between. This CDR3 has 12 amino acids. The CDR3 region is CASQAGDYGYTF. As DNA, the CDR3 is TGTGCCAGCCAGGCCGGGGACTATGGCTACACCTTC.

This sequence joins TRBV20-1 and TRBJ2-7; the D is unclear. The CDR3 spans 14 residues. Germline values: CDR1 DFQATT, CDR2 SNEGSKA (reference sequence). V was clipped by 3 bases and J by 4 bases, with 16 bases between them. The CDR3 reads CSASARSSFYEQYF. The CDR3 DNA reads TGCAGTGCTAGTGCGCGATCCTCCTTTTACGAGCAGTACTTC.

The chain uses TRBV5-6 and TRBJ1-2; TRBD1 is a possible D gene (5 bases). Germline CDR1 and CDR2: SGHDT and YYEEEE. The germline V and J ends were trimmed by 4 bases and 7 bases, with 11 bases remaining between them. The CDR3 spans 12 residues. The DNA of the CDR3 is TGTGCCAGCAGCAAGGCAGGGTTTGGCTACACCTTC. Its protein is CASSKAGFGYTF.

In this sample, this clone turned up a few times. The chain employs TRBV5-5 and TRBJ2-5; tentatively, D is TRBD2 (6 bases). Deletions cut 0 bases from V and 0 bases from J, with 18 bases between. The length of the CDR3 is 18 residues. In germline, CDR1 is SGHKS, CDR2 YYEKEE (reference sequence). In DNA, the CDR3 is TGTGCCAGCAGCTTGGAAGGGAGGACGTGGGGATACCAAGAGACCCAGTACTTC. It translates to CASSLEGRTWGYQETQYF.

The chain employs TRBV6-5 and TRBJ2-7; the match to TRBD1 covers 10 bases. The CDR3 is made up of 14 amino acids. V shed 10 bases and J 4 bases; nucleotides not matched to a gene: 10. In germline, CDR1 is MNHEY, CDR2 SVGAGI. CDR3 residues: CATTGDRGTYEQYF. CDR3 nucleotides: TGTGCCACCACAGGGGACAGGGGTACGTACGAGCAGTACTTC.

This chain joins TRBV19 and TRBJ1-4; no clear D gene. This CDR3 has 14 amino acids. Deletions cut 6 bases from V and 8 bases from J, with 16 bases between. Germline V CDR1 and CDR2: LNHDA, SQIVND (reference sequence). CDR3 loop: CASRHSLFKEKLFF. CDR3 DNA sequence: TGTGCCAGTAGGCACAGTCTTTTCAAGGAAAAACTGTTTTTT.

The V and J genes are TRBV2 and TRBJ1-6; TRBD1 aligns across 7 bases. J gave up 9 bases and V 8 bases, and 7 bases lay outside the gene matches. This CDR3 has 13 residues. CDR1 is SNHLY and CDR2 is FYNNEI in the germline V gene. The CDR3 bases are TGTGCCAGCGGGCGACAGGGAAGTTCACCCCTCCACTTT. Its translation is CASGRQGSSPLHF.

The chain recombines TRBV6-2 or TRBV6-3 with TRBJ2-3, with TRBD2 identical over 10 bases. CDR1 and CDR2 (germline): MNHEY, SVGEGT. Trimming took 4 bases from V and 0 from J; bases not matched to a gene: 4. The CDR3 totals 16 residues. CDR3 coding DNA: TGTGCCAGCAGTTCCCCGACTAGCGGGAGCACAGATACGCAGTATTTT. Its translation: CASSSPTSGSTDTQYF.

The chain links TRBV3-1 (or the pseudogene TRBV3-2) to TRBJ1-1; no clear D gene. V was cut by 0 bases and J by 4 bases, with 18 bases left in between. The CDR3 extends over 17 amino acids. Germline CDR1 reads LGHDT; CDR2 reads YNNKEL (reference sequence). The CDR3 DNA reads as TGTGCCAGCAGCCAAGATCATCCGGGATCTTTGAGCACTGAAGCTTTCTTT. As protein: CASSQDHPGSLSTEAFF.

The rearrangement uses TRBV5-6 and TRBJ1-6; D is possibly TRBD1 (6 bases). This CDR3 contains 15 residues. The V gene's germline CDR1 is SGHDT and CDR2 YYEEEE. Trimming left V 4 bases short and J 7 bases short, with 15 bases between. DNA for the CDR3: TGTGCCAGCAGCGAGCGACAGGCGCCGAATTCACCCCTCCACTTT. Translated, it gives CASSERQAPNSPLHF.

V usage is TRBV19 and J usage is TRBJ2-2; D is possibly TRBD2 (7 bases). This CDR3 spans 15 amino acids. Germline-derived CDR1 and CDR2 are LNHDA and SQIVND (reference sequence). Trimming left V 7 bases short and J 5 bases short, with 17 bases between. CDR3 residues: CASTGGRATTGELFF. The CDR3, as DNA: TGTGCCAGTACGGGGGGCAGGGCTACTACCGGGGAGCTGTTTTTT.

V is TRBV10-2 and J is TRBJ2-5, with 8 nucleotides matching TRBD2. This CDR3 has 15 residues. J gave up 5 bases and V 0 bases, and 5 bases lay outside the gene matches. Per germline, CDR1 WSHSY and CDR2 SAAADI. This CDR3 is CASSESPSGLETQYF. CDR3 nucleotide sequence: TGCGCCAGCAGTGAGTCTCCTAGCGGGCTTGAGACCCAGTACTTC.

In this sample, this clone turned up a few times. The V gene is TRBV6-6, the J gene TRBJ1-1; possibly TRBD1 for D (5 bases). V lost 2 bases to trimming and J lost 0 bases, with 10 bases between them. Looked up from germline, CDR1 is MNHNY and CDR2 is SVGAGI (reference sequence). The CDR3 consists of 15 residues. The CDR3: CASSYTAGLNTEAFF. The CDR3 bases are TGTGCCAGCAGTTACACGGCAGGGTTGAACACTGAAGCTTTCTTT.

The CDR3 loop is CASSDRTSLNEQFF. The CDR3, as DNA: TGTGCCAGCAGTGACCGGACTAGTTTGAATGAGCAGTTCTTC. The chain links TRBV2 to TRBJ2-1; 7 bases are shared with TRBD2. Germline V lookup: CDR1 SNHLY, CDR2 FYNNEI. V shed 3 bases and J 7 bases; nucleotides not matched to a gene: 6. The CDR3 loop spans 14 amino acids.

The chain recombines TRBV27 with TRBJ1-1; 7 bases match TRBD1. Germline assignment: CDR1 MNHEY and CDR2 SMNVEV (reference sequence). Trimming took 0 bases from V and 3 from J; bases not matched to a gene: 1. CDR3 length equals 14 residues. The CDR3 sequence: CASSLSQGDTEAFF. As DNA, the CDR3 is TGTGCCAGCAGTTTATCGCAGGGGGACACTGAAGCTTTCTTT.

This clone was detected ten times or more. The chain employs TRBV7-9 and TRBJ1-1; D may be TRBD1 (5 bases). V was trimmed by 6 bases and J by 2 bases, leaving 13 bases between them. The CDR3 has 14 amino acids. CDR1 is SEHNR and CDR2 is FQNEAQ in the germline V gene (reference sequence). The CDR3 spells CASRTGGINTEAFF. CDR3 sequence (DNA): TGTGCCAGCAGGACCGGGGGGATCAACACTGAAGCTTTCTTT.

This chain uses TRBV5-1 with TRBJ1-4, with 8 bases matching TRBD1. V lost 6 bases, J lost 8 bases, and 12 bases stayed unmatched. Germline loops: CDR1 SGHRS, CDR2 YFSETQ. The CDR3 is made up of 15 amino acids. The CDR3 DNA sequence: TGCGCCAGCACTACCCAGGGGGCTCGTGGGGAAAAACTGTTTTTT. Protein product: CASTTQGARGEKLFF. Looking up the rest from reference TRBV5-1 and TRBJ1-4 gives the full variable domain: KAGVTQTPRYLIKTRGQQVTLSCSPISGHRSVSWYQQTPGQGLQFLFEYFSETQRNKGNFPGRFSGRQFSNSRSEMNVSTLELGDSALYLCASTTQGARGEKLFFGSGTQLSVL.

The chain has TRBV9 and TRBJ1-4; the D gene is possibly TRBD1 (6 bases). CDR1 is SGDLS, CDR2 YYNGEE, per germline. Trimming pared 4 bases from V and 8 bases from J, leaving 15 bases between. This CDR3 contains 14 residues. The CDR3 here is CASSPRGDGEKLFF. The CDR3 DNA is TGTGCCAGCAGCCCCAGGGGCGATGGCGAAAAACTGTTTTTT.

The chain couples TRBV19 to TRBJ2-3, with 9 bases lining up with TRBD1. In germline, CDR1 is LNHDA, CDR2 SQIVND (reference sequence). The CDR3 loop spans 14 amino acids. Losses at the gene ends were 7 bases for V and 1 base for J; bases not matched to a gene: 3. CDR3 amino acids: CASNRDRGTDTQYF. DNA of the CDR3: TGTGCCAGTAATCGGGACAGGGGCACAGATACGCAGTATTTT.

The chain combines TRBV6-1 with TRBJ2-7, with a tentative D call TRBD1 (5 bases). Germline V lookup: CDR1 MNHNS, CDR2 SASEGT. Trimming took 0 bases from V and 3 from J, leaving 6 bases between them. The CDR3 has 13 residues. In DNA form, the CDR3 reads TGTGCCAGCAGTGAAGCGGACATCTACGAGCAGTACTTC. Its protein product is CASSEADIYEQYF.

The V gene is TRBV6-5, the J gene TRBJ2-1; D may be TRBD2 (5 bases). Between the trimmed V and J ends, which lost 0 bases and 10 bases, there was a span of 10 bases. The CDR3 contains 13 residues. Germline values: CDR1 MNHEY, CDR2 SVGAGI. The CDR3 DNA reads as TGTGCCAGCAGTTACTCGAATCGGAGGGAGCAGTTCTTC. Its protein product is CASSYSNRREQFF.

This chain uses TRBV28 with TRBJ1-5, with D tentatively TRBD1 (5 bases). The CDR3 extends over 16 amino acids. In germline, CDR1 is MDHEN, CDR2 SYDVKM. V lost 3 bases, J lost 2 bases, and 14 bases lay in between. The CDR3, as DNA: TGTGCCAGCAGTTTTCGCCGGTCCAGGGGCAATCAGCCCCAGCATTTT. It is translated as CASSFRRSRGNQPQHF.

The V call is TRBV15, the J call TRBJ2-7; D might be TRBD1 (6 bases). From germline, CDR1 is LNHNV and CDR2 YYDKDF (reference sequence). The V end lost 1 base, the J end lost 4 bases, and 17 bases lay between the germline ends. The length of the CDR3 is 16 residues. CDR3 in DNA: TGTGCCACCAGCAGAGGCAAGACAGGAGCCGAATACGAGCAGTACTTC. It yields the protein CATSRGKTGAEYEQYF.

The rearrangement links TRBV9 to TRBJ2-2; TRBD2 aligns across 10 bases. This CDR3 is 16 amino acids long. The germline gives CDR1 SGDLS, CDR2 YYNGEE. V shed 1 base and J 4 bases; nucleotides not matched to a gene: 4. CDR3 bases: TGTGCCAGCAGCGTATCACTAGCGGGGCCCACCGGGGAGCTGTTTTTT. Its translation: CASSVSLAGPTGELFF.